This T cell receptor (beta chain) was sequenced during a study of OX40 agonist ivuxolimab in advanced cancers. About the study as a whole: Ivuxolimab, which targeted the costimulatory receptor OX40 (CD134), was an agonistic, fully human IgG2 monoclonal antibody. The monotherapy dose-escalation portion (N of about 52 patients) of the phase I ivuxolimab trial is reported in the paper. Intravenous ivuxolimab was administered to patients every 2 weeks at six dose levels: 0.01, 0.1, 0.3, 1.5, 3 and 10 mg/kg. Peripheral TCRbeta sequencing was intended to test whether TCR sequence diversity was altered and clonal T-cell expansion was caused by ivuxolimab. Partial responses occurred in three dose-escalation patients, of whom one had hepatocellular carcinoma and two had cutaneous melanoma. Prior anti-PD-1, anti-PD-L1 or anti-CTLA-4 therapy was permitted, and checkpoint inhibitors had been received by 40% to 50% of dose-escalation patients. A male proportion of about 79% and a mean age of roughly 58 years, ranging from 23 to 79, were recorded for the dose-escalation cohort. Of the roughly 54 patients in dose escalation, about 20 had hepatocellular carcinoma, around 15 had melanoma, 9 had renal cell carcinoma and 9 had head and neck cancer.

The germline V gene provides CDR1 SGHTA and CDR2 FQGTGA. At the junction V is shortened by 0 bases and J by 1 base, with 16 bases in between. The CDR3 holds 18 amino acids from the cysteine to the phenylalanine. Only the CDR3 DNA stays, 54 bases, in frame from base 1. Note on this clone: The target of this receptor is not known. No quality values exist for individual bases; no much larger clone is one base distant.

General conclusions and limits of the study: After ivuxolimab, CD8+ T cells had more expanded clones than CD4+ T cells on average. Clonal expansion of both CD4+ and CD8+ blood T cells was observed from baseline to week 6 at doses 0.1 to 3.0 mg/kg. Antigen specificity was not determined for the clonally expanded peripheral T cells. In partial responders in the 0.1-3.0 mg/kg groups, normalized peripheral clonal expansion was found to be among the lowest, especially among CD8+ T cells. Low levels of normalized T-cell clonal expansion were also shown by some nonresponding patients.

To sequence the TCRbeta CDR3 region, genomic DNA was isolated from the sorted cells. TCRbeta CDR3 regions were sequenced using the immunoSEQ Assay. Held by TCRdb, this immuneACCESS table contains in-frame sequences only and omits some clones. Under half of the omission traces to an unresolved V gene where checked; the cause of the rest is unknown. Here the sample has around 12,000 clones; 74% occur a single time. Together, the top ten hold around 36% of the sample. The trial excluded patients who had a history of autoimmune disease or were on systemic immunosuppression. Peripheral blood for TCR sequencing was collected from all dose cohorts at baseline, on cycle 4 day 1, and on cycle 7 day 1. The samples were taken from a phase I, first-in-human, multicenter, open-label dose-escalation trial of ivuxolimab. Adults with locally advanced or metastatic head and neck squamous cell, hepatocellular, melanoma or renal cell carcinoma were enrolled in the trial. Before TCR sequencing, CD4+ and CD8+ T cells were separately sorted from peripheral blood.

Recombination joined TRBV7-3 with TRBJ2-1; 6 matching bases give a weak D call of TRBD2. Material: CD4+ or CD8+ T cells sorted from blood, obtained in a trial of the OX40 agonist ivuxolimab. The source is an adult with an advanced solid tumor such as melanoma, head and neck, liver or kidney cancer. Read as DNA, the sequence is TGTGCCAGCAGCTTAACATATTACGGGAGCTCATCCTACAATGAGCAGTTCTTC. This codes for CASSLTYYGSSSYNEQFF.